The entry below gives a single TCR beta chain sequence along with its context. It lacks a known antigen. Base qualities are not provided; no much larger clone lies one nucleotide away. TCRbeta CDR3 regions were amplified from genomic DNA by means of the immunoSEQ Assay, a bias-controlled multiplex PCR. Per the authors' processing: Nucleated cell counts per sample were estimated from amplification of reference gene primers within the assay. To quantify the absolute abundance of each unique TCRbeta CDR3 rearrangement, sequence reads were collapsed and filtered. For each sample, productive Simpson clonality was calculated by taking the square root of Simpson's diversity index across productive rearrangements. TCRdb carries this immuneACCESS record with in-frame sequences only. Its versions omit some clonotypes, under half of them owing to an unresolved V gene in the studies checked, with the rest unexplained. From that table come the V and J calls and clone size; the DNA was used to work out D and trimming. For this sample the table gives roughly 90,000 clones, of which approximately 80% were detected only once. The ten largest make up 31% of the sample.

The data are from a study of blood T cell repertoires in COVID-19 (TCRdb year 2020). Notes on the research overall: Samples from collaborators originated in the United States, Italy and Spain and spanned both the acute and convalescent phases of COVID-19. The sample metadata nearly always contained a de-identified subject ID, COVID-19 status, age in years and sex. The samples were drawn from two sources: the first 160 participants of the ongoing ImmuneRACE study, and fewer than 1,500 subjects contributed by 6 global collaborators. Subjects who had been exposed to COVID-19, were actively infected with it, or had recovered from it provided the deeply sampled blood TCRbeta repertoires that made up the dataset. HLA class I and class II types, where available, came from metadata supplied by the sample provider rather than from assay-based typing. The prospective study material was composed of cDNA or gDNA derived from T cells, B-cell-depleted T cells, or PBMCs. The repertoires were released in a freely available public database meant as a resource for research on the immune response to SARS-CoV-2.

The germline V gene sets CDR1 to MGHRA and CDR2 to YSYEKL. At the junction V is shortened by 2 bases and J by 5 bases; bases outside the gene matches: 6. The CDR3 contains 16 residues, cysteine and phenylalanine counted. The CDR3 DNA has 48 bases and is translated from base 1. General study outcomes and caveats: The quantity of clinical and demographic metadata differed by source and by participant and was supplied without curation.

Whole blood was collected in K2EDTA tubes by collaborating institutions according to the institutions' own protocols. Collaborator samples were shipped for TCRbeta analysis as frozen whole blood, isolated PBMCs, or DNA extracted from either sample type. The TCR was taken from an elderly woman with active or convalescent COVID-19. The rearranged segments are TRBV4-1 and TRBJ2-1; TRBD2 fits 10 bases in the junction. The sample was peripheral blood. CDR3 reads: CASSQNPGTSDNEQFF. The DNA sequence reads TGCGCCAGCAGCCAAAACCCCGGGACTAGCGACAATGAGCAGTTCTTC.